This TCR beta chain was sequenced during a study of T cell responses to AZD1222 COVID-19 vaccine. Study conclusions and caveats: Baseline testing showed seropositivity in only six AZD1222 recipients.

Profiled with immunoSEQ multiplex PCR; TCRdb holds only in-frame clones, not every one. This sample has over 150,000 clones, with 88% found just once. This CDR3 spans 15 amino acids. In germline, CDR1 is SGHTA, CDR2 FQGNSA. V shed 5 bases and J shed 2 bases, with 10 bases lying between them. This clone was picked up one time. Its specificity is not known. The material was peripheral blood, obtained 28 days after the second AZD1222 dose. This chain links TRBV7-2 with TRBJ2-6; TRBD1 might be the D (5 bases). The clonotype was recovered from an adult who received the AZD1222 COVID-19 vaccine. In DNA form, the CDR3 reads TGTGCCAGCAGCCCCAGGGTGGCTGGGGCCAACGTCCTGACTTTC. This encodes CASSPRVAGANVLTF.